The following is a TCR beta chain sequence with its context. Antigen: not known. TCRdb's table, derived via immunoSEQ multiplex PCR, lists solely in-frame clones and lacks some. The repertoire holds roughly 98,000 clones, with about four fifths as singletons. This sample was taken from a study of OX40 agonist ivuxolimab in advanced cancers. Study results and limitations: There were, on average, more expanded clones in CD8+ T cells than in CD4+.

This CDR3 is 16 amino acids long. Germline values: CDR1 MDHEN, CDR2 SYDVKM. V gave up 4 bases and J gave up 5 bases; unmatched junction bases: 11. The V call is TRBV28, the J call TRBJ2-4; 7 bases fit TRBD1. The origin of this receptor is an adult with an advanced solid tumor such as melanoma, head and neck, liver or kidney cancer. Sample: CD4+ or CD8+ T cells sorted from blood, taken in a trial of the OX40 agonist ivuxolimab. In DNA form, the CDR3 reads TGTGCCAGCAGTTCCGACAGGGAAATTTTCCAAAACATTCAGTACTTC. This sequence encodes CASSSDREIFQNIQYF.